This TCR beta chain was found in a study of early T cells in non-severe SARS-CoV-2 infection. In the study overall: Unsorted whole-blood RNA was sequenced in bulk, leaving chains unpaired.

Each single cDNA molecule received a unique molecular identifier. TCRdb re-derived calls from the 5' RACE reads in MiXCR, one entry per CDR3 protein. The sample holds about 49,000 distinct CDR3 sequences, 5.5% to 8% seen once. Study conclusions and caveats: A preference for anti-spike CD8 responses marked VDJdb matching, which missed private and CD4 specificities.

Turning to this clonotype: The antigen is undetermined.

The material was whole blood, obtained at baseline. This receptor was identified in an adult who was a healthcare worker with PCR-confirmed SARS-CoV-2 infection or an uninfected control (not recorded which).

The CDR3 spells CSANDRILAKNIQYF. CDR3 nucleotides: TGCAGTGCAAACGACAGGATCCTAGCCAAAAACATTCAGTACTTC. The V call is TRBV20-1, the J call TRBJ2-4; tentatively, D is TRBD1 (6 bases). Germline values: CDR1 DFQATT, CDR2 SNEGSKA (reference sequence). This CDR3 is built from 15 residues. Trimming pared 6 bases from V and 0 bases from J, leaving 15 bases between.